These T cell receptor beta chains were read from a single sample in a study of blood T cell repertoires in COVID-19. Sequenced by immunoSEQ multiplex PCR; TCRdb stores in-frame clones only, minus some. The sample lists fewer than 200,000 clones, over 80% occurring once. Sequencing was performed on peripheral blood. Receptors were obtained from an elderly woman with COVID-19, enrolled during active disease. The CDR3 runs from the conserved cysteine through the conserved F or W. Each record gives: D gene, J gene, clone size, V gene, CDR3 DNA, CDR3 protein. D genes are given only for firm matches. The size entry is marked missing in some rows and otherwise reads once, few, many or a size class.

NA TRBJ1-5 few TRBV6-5 TGTGCCAGCAGTTACTCACTAGGAGGGGCCAATCAGCCCCAGCATTTT CASSYSLGGANQPQHF
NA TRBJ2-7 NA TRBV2 TGTGCCAGCAGCCCCGCCTACGAGCAGTACTTC CASSPAYEQYF
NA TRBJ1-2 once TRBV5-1 TGCGCCAGCAGCTTGTCTCAGCGCGGTGGCTACACCTTC CASSLSQRGGYTF
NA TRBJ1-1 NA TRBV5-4 TGTGCCAGCAGCTCCACCCCGGCCAGGGCGAACACTGAAGCTTTCTTT CASSSTPARANTEAFF
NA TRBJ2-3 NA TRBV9 TGTGCCAGCAGCATGGGCAGAGATACGCAGTATTTT CASSMGRDTQYF
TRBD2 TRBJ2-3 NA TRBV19 TGTGCCAGTAGTATCCCCCTAGCGGGCACAGATACGCAGTATTTT CASSIPLAGTDTQYF
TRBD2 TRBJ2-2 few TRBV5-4 TGTGCCAGCAGCTTGGAGACTAGCGGGGTCGGGGAGCTGTTTTTT CASSLETSGVGELFF
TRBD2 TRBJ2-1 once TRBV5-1 TGCGCCAGCAGCGGGGCCGGGACTACTAACTACAATGAGCAGTTCTTC CASSGAGTTNYNEQFF
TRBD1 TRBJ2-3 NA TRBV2 TGTGCCAGCAGCTACCGGGACAGGGGGTTTTCAGATACGCAGTATTTT CASSYRDRGFSDTQYF
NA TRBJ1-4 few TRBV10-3 TGTGCCTCCCGGGGGTCTACAACTAATGAAAAACTGTTTTTT CASRGSTTNEKLFF
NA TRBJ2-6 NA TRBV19 TGTGCCAGTAAACTGACAGGGAGGTGGCTGAGCCCCTCTGGGGCCAACGTCCTGACTTTC CASKLTGRWLSPSGANVLTF
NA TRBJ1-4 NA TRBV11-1 TGTGCCAGCCGGAGGGGACCTAATGAAAAACTGTTTTTT CASRRGPNEKLFF
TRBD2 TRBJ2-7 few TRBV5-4 TGTGCCAGCAGCTTGGGCTCTAGCGGGAGGTCCCACGAGCAGTACTTC CASSLGSSGRSHEQYF
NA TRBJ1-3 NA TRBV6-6 TGTGCCAGCAGTTGGGGGGGGGCGGGAAACACCATATATTTT CASSWGGAGNTIYF
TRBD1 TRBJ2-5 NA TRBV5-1 TGCGCCAGCAGCTTGGGGACAGGGTCACAGGAGACCCAGTACTTC CASSLGTGSQETQYF
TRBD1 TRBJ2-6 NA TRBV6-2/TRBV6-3 TGTGCCAGCACCCCGGGACAGGGGATCTCCGGGGCCAACGTCCTGACTTTC CASTPGQGISGANVLTF
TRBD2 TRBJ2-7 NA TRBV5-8 TGTGCCAGCAGCTTGGCCGGTGGACTAGCCGTGCGCGAGCAGTACTTC CASSLAGGLAVREQYF
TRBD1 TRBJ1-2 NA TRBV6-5 TGTGCCAGCACTACTCCGGGACAGGGTTATGGCTACACCTTC CASTTPGQGYGYTF
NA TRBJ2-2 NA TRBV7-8 TGTGCCAGCAGCCCACTTCTCGGGGAGCTGTTTTTT CASSPLLGELFF
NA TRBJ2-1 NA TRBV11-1 TGTGCCAGCACCCTAAGAAGCTCCTACAATGAGCAGTTCTTC CASTLRSSYNEQFF
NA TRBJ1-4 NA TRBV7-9 TGTGCCAGCAGGCGAAGGGAGGACCATGGAAAACTGTTTTTT CASRRREDHGKLFF
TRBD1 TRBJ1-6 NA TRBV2 TGTGCCAGCACCCTTGCCCCGACAGGGTCGAGGAATTCACCCCTCCACTTT CASTLAPTGSRNSPLHF
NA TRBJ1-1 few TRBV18 TGTGCCAGCTCACTCAGGGATGGTGAAGCTTTCTTT CASSLRDGEAFF
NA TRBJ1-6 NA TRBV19 TGTGCCAGTAGTCCACTAAGGAACTCACCCCTCCACTTT CASSPLRNSPLHF
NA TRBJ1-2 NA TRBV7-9 TGTGCCAGCAGCTTTCCGGGTATCTATGGCTACACCTTC CASSFPGIYGYTF
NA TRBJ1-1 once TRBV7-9 TGTGCCAGCAGCCGAACCACAGGCCAGAAGAACACTGAAGCTTTCTTT CASSRTTGQKNTEAFF
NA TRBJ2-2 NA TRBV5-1 TGCGCCAGCAGCTTGGGGGGGACTCTTACCGGGGAGCTGTTTTTT CASSLGGTLTGELFF
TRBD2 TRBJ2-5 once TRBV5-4 TGTGCCAGCAGCTTGGTTGGTCTAGCGGGAGAAGAGACCCAGTACTTC CASSLVGLAGEETQYF
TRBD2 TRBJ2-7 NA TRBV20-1 TGCAGTGCTGGTGGGAGCGGGAGGGCCTACGAGCAGTACTTC CSAGGSGRAYEQYF
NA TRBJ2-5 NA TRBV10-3 TGTGCCATCAGTGAGTCGGGGCACCAAGAGGCCCAGTACTTC CAISESGHQEAQYF
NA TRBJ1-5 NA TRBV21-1 TGTGCCAGCAGCAAAGAGGAGTTATATAGCAATCAGCCCCAGCATTTT CASSKEELYSNQPQHF
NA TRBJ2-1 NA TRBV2 TGTGCCAGCGTCTCTTATCGACAGTACAATGAGCAGTTCTTC CASVSYRQYNEQFF
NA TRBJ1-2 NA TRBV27 TGTGCCAGCAGGATTAGTGGAGCTAACTATGGCTACACCTTC CASRISGANYGYTF
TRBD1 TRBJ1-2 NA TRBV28 TGTGCCAGCATGCCCGGACAGGGTCGGGGCTACACCTTC CASMPGQGRGYTF
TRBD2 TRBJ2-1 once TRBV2 TGTGCCAGCACCGGGGTGGCTAGCGGGTTGTGGCAGTTCTTC CASTGVASGLWQFF
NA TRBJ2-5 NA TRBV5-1 TGCGCCAGCAGCTGGAGAGAGCAAGAGACCCAGTACTTC CASSWREQETQYF